The present T cell receptor (beta chain) was sequenced within a study of metastatic and nonmetastatic thyroid tumors. Across the whole study: The study looked at repertoires side by side in blood and in tumor or nodule tissue from malignant and benign thyroid patients. Study conclusions and caveats: Benign nodules were reported to have significantly lower TCR beta diversity than malignant thyroid tumors, in blood and tumor.

Per the original data handling: Clinicopathological groups supplied CDR3 differences that were used to build a distant-metastasis classifier for papillary thyroid cancer. TCRdb reanalyzed the PCR reads with MiXCR. The V and J calls were determined by TCRdb, not by the authors. The profile covers tens of thousands of clones, with 10% to 15% appearing a single time and 4.9% taken by the ten largest. Turning to this clone: Its target is unknown. Its ends do not fully match the called genes, so a read error is possible. The sample holds other DNA sequences that translate to the same CDR3.

CDR3 length: 15 residues. Germline V gene lookup returns CDR1 KGHDR and CDR2 SFDVKD. All patients were treatment-naive before thyroid surgery. The sequencing sample was made of blood. The chain links TRBV24-1 to TRBJ1-1; 10 positions match TRBD1. This sequence was found in a female donor with papillary thyroid cancer or a benign thyroid nodule (not recorded which). Some clones in this sample may be carry-over from other donors' samples. The CDR3 sequence: CATSDGGQGYTEAFF. The CDR3 DNA reads as TGTGCTACCAGTGATGGGGGACAGGGGTACACAGAAGCTTTCTTT.